The source of this TCR beta chain is a study of blood T cell repertoires in COVID-19. At the level of the study: Spain, Italy and the United States supplied samples that represented acute and convalescent COVID-19. T cells, B-cell-depleted T cells, or PBMCs supplied cDNA or gDNA.

Profiled with immunoSEQ multiplex PCR; TCRdb holds only in-frame clones, not every one. The table has about 81,000 clones, around 86% seen once; the top ten hold roughly 25%. Trimming stripped 4 bases from V and 7 bases from J, with 15 bases between. The CDR3 runs to 14 residues. Germline CDR1 SGDLS, CDR2 YYNGEE. Sequences were obtained from peripheral blood. This chain joins TRBV9 and TRBJ1-5; D possibly corresponds to TRBD1 (5 bases). The sequence was collected from a human donor in a cohort sampled during active COVID-19. The CDR3 sequence: CASSPGGGGQPQHF. As DNA, the CDR3 is TGTGCCAGCAGCCCCGGGGGGGGAGGCCAGCCCCAGCATTTT.